The rows below give T cell receptor beta chains drawn from one sample of a study of blood T cell repertoires in COVID-19. Profiling relied on immunoSEQ multiplex PCR, and the TCRdb table lists in-frame clones only, not all of them. The sample holds fewer than 350,000 clones, 81% seen once. Specimen: peripheral blood. The source is a woman between 55 and 75 years old with active or convalescent COVID-19. Each CDR3 is given with its conserved first and last residue. The order of the fields is CDR3 protein, V gene, J gene, D gene. D genes are given only for firm matches.

CDR3aa: CASSDVFGDEQFF
v_gene: TRBV6-4
j_gene: TRBJ2-1
d_gene: .

CDR3aa: CASSRGDPTGGDRYGYTF
v_gene: TRBV9
j_gene: TRBJ1-2
d_gene: TRBD1

CDR3aa: CATSSRGAVYEQYF
v_gene: TRBV15
j_gene: TRBJ2-7
d_gene: .

CDR3aa: CASSFTGGLNEQFF
v_gene: TRBV5-4
j_gene: TRBJ2-1
d_gene: TRBD2

CDR3aa: CASSYQRGAGEQYF
v_gene: TRBV27
j_gene: TRBJ2-7
d_gene: TRBD2

CDR3aa: CASSHGQGINYGYTF
v_gene: TRBV4-1
j_gene: TRBJ1-2
d_gene: TRBD1

CDR3aa: CSVETGVLETQYF
v_gene: TRBV29-1
j_gene: TRBJ2-5
d_gene: .

CDR3aa: CASSLNSGGLVTEAFF
v_gene: TRBV19
j_gene: TRBJ1-1
d_gene: TRBD1

CDR3aa: CASSFTGVNTEAFF
v_gene: TRBV7-9
j_gene: TRBJ1-1
d_gene: TRBD1

CDR3aa: CASSSGTGNQPQHF
v_gene: TRBV5-1
j_gene: TRBJ1-5
d_gene: TRBD1

CDR3aa: CASRRAQGEAGNTIYF
v_gene: TRBV7-9
j_gene: TRBJ1-3
d_gene: TRBD1

CDR3aa: CASSSAGGPYTGELFF
v_gene: TRBV13
j_gene: TRBJ2-2
d_gene: TRBD2

CDR3aa: CASSKDGLELPYEQYF
v_gene: TRBV21-1
j_gene: TRBJ2-7
d_gene: .

CDR3aa: CASSSTLQGSVNYGYTF
v_gene: TRBV7-8
j_gene: TRBJ1-2
d_gene: .

CDR3aa: CASSMGLEAFF
v_gene: TRBV28
j_gene: TRBJ1-1
d_gene: .

CDR3aa: CASSEAAGAGYEQYF
v_gene: TRBV6-1
j_gene: TRBJ2-7
d_gene: .

CDR3aa: CASTGTSGATGELFF
v_gene: TRBV10-2
j_gene: TRBJ2-2
d_gene: TRBD2

CDR3aa: CASSLQVNSYEQYF
v_gene: TRBV18
j_gene: TRBJ2-7
d_gene: .

CDR3aa: CASSLGTSGGAGADTQYF
v_gene: TRBV7-8
j_gene: TRBJ2-3
d_gene: TRBD2

CDR3aa: CASSPLTGSTGELFF
v_gene: TRBV7-2
j_gene: TRBJ2-2
d_gene: TRBD1

CDR3aa: CASSLAGGQAGYGYTF
v_gene: TRBV7-9
j_gene: TRBJ1-2
d_gene: TRBD1

CDR3aa: CSASTRGDNEQFF
v_gene: TRBV29-1
j_gene: TRBJ2-1
d_gene: .

CDR3aa: CASSTLLPGKGTNEKLFF
v_gene: TRBV7-6
j_gene: TRBJ1-4
d_gene: .

CDR3aa: CASSLGPNNSPLHF
v_gene: TRBV7-2
j_gene: TRBJ1-6
d_gene: .

CDR3aa: CSVAVGGALYEQYF
v_gene: TRBV29-1
j_gene: TRBJ2-7
d_gene: .

CDR3aa: CASTPRVGNTIYF
v_gene: TRBV9
j_gene: TRBJ1-3
d_gene: .

CDR3aa: CASSPGLAGGQGDTQYF
v_gene: TRBV5-4
j_gene: TRBJ2-3
d_gene: TRBD2

CDR3aa: CASSSPQGGDYGYTF
v_gene: TRBV5-6
j_gene: TRBJ1-2
d_gene: .

CDR3aa: CASSLGQGAAYEQYF
v_gene: TRBV5-4
j_gene: TRBJ2-7
d_gene: TRBD1

CDR3aa: CASSATGNTEAFF
v_gene: TRBV9
j_gene: TRBJ1-1
d_gene: .

CDR3aa: CASSQDGGGNWETQYF
v_gene: TRBV4-3
j_gene: TRBJ2-5
d_gene: TRBD2

CDR3aa: CASSKATGHNYGYTF
v_gene: TRBV6-5
j_gene: TRBJ1-2
d_gene: .

CDR3aa: CASSPSYSGGKTQYF
v_gene: TRBV2
j_gene: TRBJ2-5
d_gene: .

CDR3aa: CSVDPRDTEAFF
v_gene: TRBV29-1
j_gene: TRBJ1-1
d_gene: .

CDR3aa: CASSSGTPANEQFF
v_gene: TRBV5-4
j_gene: TRBJ2-1
d_gene: .

CDR3aa: CSASTQVIMGNEQFF
v_gene: TRBV20-1
j_gene: TRBJ2-1
d_gene: .

CDR3aa: CASSLGGNYGYTF
v_gene: TRBV13
j_gene: TRBJ1-2
d_gene: .

CDR3aa: CASSFGLAGGPGGELFF
v_gene: TRBV2
j_gene: TRBJ2-2
d_gene: TRBD2

CDR3aa: CASSHGQGGNEKLFF
v_gene: TRBV7-9
j_gene: TRBJ1-4
d_gene: TRBD1

CDR3aa: CASSMRGSYEQYF
v_gene: TRBV19
j_gene: TRBJ2-7
d_gene: .

CDR3aa: CASGLVTGTGMTFSYNEQFF
v_gene: TRBV12-5
j_gene: TRBJ2-1
d_gene: TRBD1

CDR3aa: CASSPGLAGANYEQYF
v_gene: TRBV7-6
j_gene: TRBJ2-7
d_gene: TRBD2

CDR3aa: CASSLRRQPQHF
v_gene: TRBV12-3/TRBV12-4
j_gene: TRBJ1-5
d_gene: .

CDR3aa: CAWSYGATNEKLFF
v_gene: TRBV30
j_gene: TRBJ1-4
d_gene: .

CDR3aa: CASSYTGFEAFF
v_gene: TRBV2
j_gene: TRBJ1-1
d_gene: .

CDR3aa: CASSQELQGISRGYTF
v_gene: TRBV3-1/TRBV3-2
j_gene: TRBJ1-2
d_gene: TRBD1

CDR3aa: CASSLNPRGASGTQYF
v_gene: TRBV7-3
j_gene: TRBJ2-5
d_gene: .

CDR3aa: CASSLTGGDYGYTF
v_gene: TRBV7-3
j_gene: TRBJ1-2
d_gene: TRBD1

CDR3aa: CASCPGRDCTEAFF
v_gene: TRBV2
j_gene: TRBJ1-1
d_gene: .

CDR3aa: CASGKQGISNQPQHF
v_gene: TRBV12-5
j_gene: TRBJ1-5
d_gene: TRBD1

CDR3aa: CASSFREPGQGTDTQYF
v_gene: TRBV2
j_gene: TRBJ2-3
d_gene: TRBD1

CDR3aa: CASSFRPPGTSGFREQFF
v_gene: TRBV7-3
j_gene: TRBJ2-1
d_gene: TRBD2